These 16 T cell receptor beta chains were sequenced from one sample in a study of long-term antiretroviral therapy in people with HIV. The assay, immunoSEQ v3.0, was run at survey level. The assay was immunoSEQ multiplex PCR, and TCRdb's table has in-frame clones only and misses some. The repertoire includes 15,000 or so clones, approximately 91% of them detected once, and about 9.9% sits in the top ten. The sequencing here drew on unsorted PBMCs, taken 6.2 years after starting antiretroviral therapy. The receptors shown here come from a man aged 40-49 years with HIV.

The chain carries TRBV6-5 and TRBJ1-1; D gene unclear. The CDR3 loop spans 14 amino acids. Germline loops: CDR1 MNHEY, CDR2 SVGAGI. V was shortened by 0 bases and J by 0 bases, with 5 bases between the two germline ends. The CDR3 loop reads CASSYSIMNTEAFF. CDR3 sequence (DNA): TGTGCCAGCAGTTACTCGATAATGAACACTGAAGCTTTCTTT.

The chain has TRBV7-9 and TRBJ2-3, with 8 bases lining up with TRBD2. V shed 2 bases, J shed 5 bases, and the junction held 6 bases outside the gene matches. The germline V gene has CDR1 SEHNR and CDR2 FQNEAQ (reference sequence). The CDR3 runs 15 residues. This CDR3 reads CASSLRTGGGDTQYF. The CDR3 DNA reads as TGTGCCAGCAGCTTAAGGACCGGGGGGGGAGATACGCAGTATTTT. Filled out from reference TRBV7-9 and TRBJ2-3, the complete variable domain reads DTGVSQNPRHKITKRGQNVTFRCDPISEHNRLYWYRQTLGQGPEFLTYFQNEAQLEKSRLLSDRFSAERPKGSFSTLEIQRTEQGDSAMYLCASSLRTGGGDTQYFGPGTRLTVL.

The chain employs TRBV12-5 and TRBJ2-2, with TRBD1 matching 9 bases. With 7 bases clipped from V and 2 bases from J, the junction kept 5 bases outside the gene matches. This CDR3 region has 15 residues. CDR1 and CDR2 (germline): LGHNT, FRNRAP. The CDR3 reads CASAPDRGNTGELFF. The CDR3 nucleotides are TGTGCTAGTGCCCCGGACAGGGGCAACACCGGGGAGCTGTTTTTT. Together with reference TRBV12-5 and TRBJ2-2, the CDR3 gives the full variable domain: DARVTQTPRHKVTEMGQEVTMRCQPILGHNTVFWYRQTMMQGLELLAYFRNRAPLDDSGMPKDRFSAEMPDATLATLKIQPSEPRDSAVYFCASAPDRGNTGELFFGEGSRLTVL.

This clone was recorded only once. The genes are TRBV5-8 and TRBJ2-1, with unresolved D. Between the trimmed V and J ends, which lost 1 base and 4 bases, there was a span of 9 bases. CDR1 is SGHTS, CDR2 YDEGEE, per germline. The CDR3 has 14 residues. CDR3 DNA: TGTGCCAGCAGCTTGATTCCCCCTTACAATGAGCAGTTCTTC. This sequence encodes CASSLIPPYNEQFF.

This CDR3 reads CASSRPTGVGQETQYF. Here the CDR3 DNA reads TGTGCCAGCAGTCGCCCGACAGGGGTAGGCCAAGAGACCCAGTACTTC. The V and J genes are TRBV27 and TRBJ2-5, with 8 bases lining up with TRBD1. Germline CDR1 is MNHEY and CDR2 is SMNVEV (reference sequence). CDR3 size: 16 residues. V shed 5 bases and J 1 base; nucleotides not matched to a gene: 9.

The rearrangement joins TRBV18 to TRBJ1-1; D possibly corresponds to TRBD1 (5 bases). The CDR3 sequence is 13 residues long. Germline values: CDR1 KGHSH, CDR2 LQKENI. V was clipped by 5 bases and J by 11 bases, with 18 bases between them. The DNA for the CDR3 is TGTGCCAGCTCAACCAGATTCGACCCAGGGGCTTTCTTT. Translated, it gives CASSTRFDPGAFF.

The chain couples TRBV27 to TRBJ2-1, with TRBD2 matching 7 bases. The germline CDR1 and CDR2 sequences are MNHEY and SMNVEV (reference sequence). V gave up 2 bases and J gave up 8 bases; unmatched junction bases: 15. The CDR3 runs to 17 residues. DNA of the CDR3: TGTGCCAGCAGTTTACTAAGGACTGATTCGGGAGGCGATGAGCAGTTCTTC. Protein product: CASSLLRTDSGGDEQFF.

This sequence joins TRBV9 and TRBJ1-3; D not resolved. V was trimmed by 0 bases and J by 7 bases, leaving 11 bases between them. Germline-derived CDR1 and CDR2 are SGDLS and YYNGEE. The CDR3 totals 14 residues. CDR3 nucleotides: TGTGCCAGCAGCGTAGAGGGCAGCTCGAACACCATATATTTT. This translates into CASSVEGSSNTIYF. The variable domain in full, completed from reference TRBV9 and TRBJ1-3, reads DSGVTQTPKHLITATGQRVTLRCSPRSGDLSVYWYQQSLDQGLQFLIQYYNGEERAKGNILERFSAQQFPDLHSELNLSSLELGDSALYFCASSVEGSSNTIYFGEGSWLTVV.

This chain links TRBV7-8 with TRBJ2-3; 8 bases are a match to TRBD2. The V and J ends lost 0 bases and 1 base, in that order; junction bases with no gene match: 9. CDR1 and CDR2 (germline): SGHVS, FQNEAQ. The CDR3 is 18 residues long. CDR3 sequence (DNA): TGTGCCAGCAGCTTAGCGTTTCAGCGGGAGTCTGGCACAGATACGCAGTATTTT. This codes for CASSLAFQRESGTDTQYF.

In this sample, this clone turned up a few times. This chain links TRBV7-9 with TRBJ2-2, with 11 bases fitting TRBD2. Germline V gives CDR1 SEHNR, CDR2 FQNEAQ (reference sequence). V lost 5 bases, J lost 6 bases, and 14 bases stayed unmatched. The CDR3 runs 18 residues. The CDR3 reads CASSPLGLAGRLAGELFF. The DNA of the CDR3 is TGTGCCAGCAGCCCTCTCGGACTAGCGGGTCGACTGGCCGGGGAGCTGTTTTTT.

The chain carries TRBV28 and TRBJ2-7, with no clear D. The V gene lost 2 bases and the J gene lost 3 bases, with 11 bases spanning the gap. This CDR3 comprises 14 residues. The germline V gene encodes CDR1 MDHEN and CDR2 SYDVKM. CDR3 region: CASSLEATLYEQYF. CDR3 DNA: TGTGCCAGCAGTTTAGAGGCGACTCTCTACGAGCAGTACTTC.

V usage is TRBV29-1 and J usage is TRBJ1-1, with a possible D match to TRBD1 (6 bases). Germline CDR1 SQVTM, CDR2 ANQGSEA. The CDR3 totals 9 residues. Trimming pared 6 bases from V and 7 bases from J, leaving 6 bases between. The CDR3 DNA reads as TGCAGCGTGGACAGTGAAGCTTTCTTT. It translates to CSVDSEAFF.

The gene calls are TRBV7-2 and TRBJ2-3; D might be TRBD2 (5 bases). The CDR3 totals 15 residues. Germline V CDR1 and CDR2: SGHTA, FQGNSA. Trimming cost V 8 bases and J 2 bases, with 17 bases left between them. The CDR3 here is CASAGVRGYTDTQYF. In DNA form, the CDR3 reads TGTGCCAGCGCGGGCGTCCGGGGATACACAGATACGCAGTATTTT.

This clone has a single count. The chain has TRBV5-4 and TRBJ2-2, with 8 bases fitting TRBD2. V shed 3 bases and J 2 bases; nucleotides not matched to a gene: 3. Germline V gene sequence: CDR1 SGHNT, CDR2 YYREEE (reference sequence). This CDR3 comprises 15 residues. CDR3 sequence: CASSSGLANTGELFF. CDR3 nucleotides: TGTGCCAGCAGCTCAGGACTAGCCAACACCGGGGAGCTGTTTTTT. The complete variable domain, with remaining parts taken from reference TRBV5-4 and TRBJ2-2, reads ETGVTQSPTHLIKTRGQQVTLRCSSQSGHNTVSWYQQALGQGPQFIFQYYREEENGRGNFPPRFSGLQFPNYSSELNVNALELDDSALYLCASSSGLANTGELFFGEGSRLTVL.

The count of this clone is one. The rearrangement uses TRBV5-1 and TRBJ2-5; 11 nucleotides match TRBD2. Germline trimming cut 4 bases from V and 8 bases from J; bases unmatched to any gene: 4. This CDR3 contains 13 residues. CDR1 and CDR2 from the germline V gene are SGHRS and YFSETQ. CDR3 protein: CASSATSGSTQYF. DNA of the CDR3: TGCGCCAGCAGCGCTACTAGCGGGAGCACCCAGTACTTC.

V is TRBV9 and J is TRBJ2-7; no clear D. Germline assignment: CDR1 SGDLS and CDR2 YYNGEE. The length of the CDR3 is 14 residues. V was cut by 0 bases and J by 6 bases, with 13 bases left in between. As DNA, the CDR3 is TGTGCCAGCAGCGTAGAAGGGTACCGGTCCGAGCAGTACTTC. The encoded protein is CASSVEGYRSEQYF.